A single T cell receptor (beta chain) is shown here with its context. The clone's antigen remains unknown. Base qualities were left out, and no much larger clone turns up one base away. The data derive from a study of human thymus T cells (dated by TCRdb to 2018 to 2021). Regarding the research as a whole: The study described the TCR alpha and beta repertoires in about 8 infant thymus samples and four matching peripheral blood samples. The infant donors were roughly 7 to 244 days old, and the cohort included roughly six males and a couple of females.

The research as a whole found: According to the related research, thymic TCR repertoires were highly overlapping among unrelated individuals. Thymus samples yielded on average about 810,000 unique TCRB clonotypes, compared with 70,000 to 85,000 from blood samples. Usage of V and J gene segments appeared to be biased in both the thymic and the peripheral blood repertoires.

The thymus tissue came from surgical resects taken out during corrective cardiac surgery. Donors were immunologically healthy infants undergoing open corrective cardiac surgery for congenital heart defects in Finland. Thymocytes were mechanically released from the tissue and were stored as pellets of 10-30 million cells at -70 degrees C. Genomic DNA was extracted from frozen cell pellets with a QIAsymphony instrument. TCRB and TCRAD loci were amplified from a standardized quantity of quality-controlled genomic DNA using the immunoSEQ multiplex PCR assay. Amplicons spanned the V(D)J region at a length sufficient to cover the CDR3 and identify V and J genes. The commercial immunoSEQ service was used to sequence amplicons on an Illumina platform. The paper's data handling went like this. Primer bias and sequencing errors were corrected using previously described methods, and TCRAD and TCRB definitions followed the IMGT database. Analysis of the repertoires was done with immunoSEQ Analyzer 3.0 and VDJTools and included basic statistics, V/J segment usage, diversity estimates, rarefaction and pairwise overlap. Diversity was estimated with Chao1, ChaoE, Efron-Thisted, Shannon and inverse Simpson indices, and also on datasets down-sampled to the smallest sample. For repertoire overlap, CDR3 nucleotide sequence, V gene and J gene had to match strictly, and clustering was done by Jaccard-based multidimensional scaling. Drawn from immuneACCESS, this table holds only the in-frame rearrangements with V and J called that TCRdb kept. Clones are partly lost; checked studies trace under half to an unresolved V gene and leave the rest unexplained. The DNA was the basis for D and trimming; V, J and clone size are from that table. The sample data list under 150,000 clones, and around 94% of these were observed just once. The biggest ten clones account for approximately 0.022% of the sample.

This TCR came from a boy younger than two with a congenital heart defect but otherwise immunologically healthy. Sequencing input: thymus tissue.

CDR3 loop: CSVESRLNTEAFF. Here is the DNA: TGCAGCGTTGAGTCCAGGCTGAACACTGAAGCTTTCTTT. The receptor chain draws on TRBV29-1 and TRBJ1-1; too little of a D gene remains to name it. A distance of 8 bases separates the germline ends of V and J, which lose 3 bases and 0 bases respectively. Reading from cysteine to phenylalanine, the CDR3 counts 13 amino acids. The sequence is cut down to CDR3 DNA, 39 bases in frame from base 1. CDR1 and CDR2, per the germline V gene, are SQVTM and ANQGSEA.